This is a list of T cell receptor beta chains from one sample in a study of blood T cell repertoires in COVID-19. Using immunoSEQ multiplex PCR, the repertoire was profiled, and TCRdb retains in-frame clones only, with some absent. This sample yields roughly 700,000 clones, of which 70% to 90% are seen a single time; roughly 0.25% belongs to the top ten. Specimen: peripheral blood. The receptors were gathered from a young woman with acute or convalescent COVID-19. Both conserved end residues are part of each CDR3. The D gene is left open where the match is weak. A row's size may be missing; if present it is once, few, many or a size class.

V,D,size,J,DNA,CDR3
TRBV21-1,-,-,TRBJ2-7,TGTGCCAGCAGCAACGGACACCTCTACGAGCAGTACTTC,CASSNGHLYEQYF
TRBV5-4,-,-,TRBJ2-7,TGTGCCAGCAGCCGCGCTAACCAGGTGGCTAGCATCGAGCAGTACTTC,CASSRANQVASIEQYF
TRBV24-1,-,-,TRBJ2-7,TGTGCCACCAGTGGTGGGGACAAATCCTACGAGCAGTACTTC,CATSGGDKSYEQYF
TRBV9,-,once,TRBJ1-2,TGTGCCAGCAGCGTCGGTACCTATGGCTACACCTTC,CASSVGTYGYTF
TRBV19,-,-,TRBJ1-1,TGTGCCAGTAGTATAGGGACAGTGAGCACTGAAGCTTTCTTT,CASSIGTVSTEAFF
TRBV2,TRBD1,-,TRBJ2-7,TGTGCCGGGATTGACAGGGGTCGGCAGTACTTC,CAGIDRGRQYF
TRBV19,-,-,TRBJ1-2,TGTGCCAGTAGGACCCGGCAGGCTGATCTCTGGACCTTC,CASRTRQADLWTF
TRBV14,-,few,TRBJ2-7,TGTGCCAGCAGTTTAAACTACGAGCAGTACTTC,CASSLNYEQYF
TRBV7-9,TRBD1,-,TRBJ1-2,TGTGCCAGCAGCCTCGGGACAGTTGGCTACACCTTC,CASSLGTVGYTF
TRBV5-1,-,-,TRBJ1-5,TGCGCCAGCAGCTTTTGCTCAGTTCCCTCCATTCAGCCCCAGCATTTT,CASSFCSVPSIQPQHF
TRBV6-1,TRBD1,-,TRBJ1-5,TGTGCCAGCAGTGCGGACAGGGGAGGAGGGAAACAGCCCCAGCATTTT,CASSADRGGGKQPQHF
TRBV21-1,-,-,TRBJ1-3,TGTGCCAGTACTATTCACCGATCTCTAGCGGGGGGAAACACCATATATTTT,CASTIHRSLAGGNTIYF
TRBV7-2,TRBD2,-,TRBJ2-3,TGTGCCAGCAGCTTCCCGGGGGGAGATACGCAGTATTTT,CASSFPGGDTQYF
TRBV6-5,TRBD1,-,TRBJ2-7,TGTGCCAGCACCCAACAGGGGGCTACCGGCGAGCAGTACTTC,CASTQQGATGEQYF
TRBV7-9,TRBD1,-,TRBJ2-1,TGTGCCAGCAGCTTGTCGGACAGGGGGTTGTACAATGAGCAGTTCTTC,CASSLSDRGLYNEQFF
TRBV4-1,TRBD1,-,TRBJ2-7,TGCGCCAGCAGCCCGATACAAGGGGGCCTCTCCCCCGAGCAGTACTTC,CASSPIQGGLSPEQYF
TRBV5-1,-,-,TRBJ1-2,TGCGCCAGCAGCTCAGACAGCAATTATGGCTACACCTTC,CASSSDSNYGYTF
TRBV6-5,-,-,TRBJ1-3,TGTGCCAGCAGTCCTACCTTAACCTCTGGAAACACCATATATTTT,CASSPTLTSGNTIYF
TRBV7-8,-,-,TRBJ1-2,TGTGCCAGCAGCCTAGGCGGGAGCACCCCTTATGGCTACACCTTC,CASSLGGSTPYGYTF
TRBV11-2,-,-,TRBJ2-6,TGTGCCAGCAGCCCGAGGGGGGGAGGATTGACTGGGGCCAACGTCCTGACTTTC,CASSPRGGGLTGANVLTF
TRBV11-2,-,-,TRBJ2-7,TGTGCCAGCAGCTTAGGTGTCGGGACACCAACCTACGAGCAGTACTTC,CASSLGVGTPTYEQYF
TRBV19,-,-,TRBJ1-3,TGTGCCAGTAACAGAAGAACAGGAGCCTCTGGAAACACCATATATTTT,CASNRRTGASGNTIYF
TRBV4-3,-,-,TRBJ2-6,TGCGCCAGCAGCCCTTACAGCTCTGGGGCCAACGTCCTGACTTTC,CASSPYSSGANVLTF
TRBV5-6,TRBD1,-,TRBJ1-1,TGTGCCAGCAGCTCTTACGGGACAGGGAACACTGAAGCTTTCTTT,CASSSYGTGNTEAFF
TRBV27,-,-,TRBJ1-1,TGTGCCAGCACCCTCCTCGGGGCGGGGGCGAAAACTGAAGCTTTCTTT,CASTLLGAGAKTEAFF
TRBV19,-,-,TRBJ1-2,TGTGCCAGTAGTCACCCCAGGGTTGCTGGTTCTGACTATGGCTACACCTTC,CASSHPRVAGSDYGYTF
TRBV7-8,TRBD2,-,TRBJ2-1,TGTGCCAGCAGCTTGAGGACTAGCGGCGATGAGCAGTTCTTC,CASSLRTSGDEQFF